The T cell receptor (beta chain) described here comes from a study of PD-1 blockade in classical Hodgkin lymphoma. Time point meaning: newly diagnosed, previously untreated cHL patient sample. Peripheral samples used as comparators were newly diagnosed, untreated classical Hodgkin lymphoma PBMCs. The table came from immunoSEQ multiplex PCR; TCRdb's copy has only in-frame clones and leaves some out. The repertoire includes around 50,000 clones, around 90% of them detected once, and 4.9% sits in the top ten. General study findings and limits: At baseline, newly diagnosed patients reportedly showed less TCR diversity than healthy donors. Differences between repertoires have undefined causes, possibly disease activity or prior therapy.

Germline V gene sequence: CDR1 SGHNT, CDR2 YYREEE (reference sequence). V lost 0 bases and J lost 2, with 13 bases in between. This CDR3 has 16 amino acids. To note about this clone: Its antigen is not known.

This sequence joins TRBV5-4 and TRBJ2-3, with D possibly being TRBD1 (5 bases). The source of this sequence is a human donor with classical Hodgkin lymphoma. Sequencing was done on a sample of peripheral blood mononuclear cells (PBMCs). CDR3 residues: CASSLVHRTITDTQYF. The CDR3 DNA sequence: TGTGCCAGCAGCTTGGTACACAGGACCATCACAGATACGCAGTATTTT.